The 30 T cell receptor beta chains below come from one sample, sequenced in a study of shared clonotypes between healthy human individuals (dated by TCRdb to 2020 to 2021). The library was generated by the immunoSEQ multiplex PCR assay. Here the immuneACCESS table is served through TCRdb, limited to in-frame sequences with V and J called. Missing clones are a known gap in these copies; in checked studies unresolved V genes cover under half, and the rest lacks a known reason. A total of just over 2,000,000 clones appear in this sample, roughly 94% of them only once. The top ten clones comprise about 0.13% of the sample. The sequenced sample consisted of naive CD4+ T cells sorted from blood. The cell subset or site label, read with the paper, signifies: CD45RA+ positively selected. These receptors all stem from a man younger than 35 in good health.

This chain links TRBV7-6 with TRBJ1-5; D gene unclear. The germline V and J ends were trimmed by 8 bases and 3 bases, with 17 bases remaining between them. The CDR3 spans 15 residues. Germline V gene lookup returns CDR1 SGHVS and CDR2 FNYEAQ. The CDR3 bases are TGTGCCAGCTCACCCGAGCCGGGATCCAATCAGCCCCAGCATTTT. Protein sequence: CASSPEPGSNQPQHF.

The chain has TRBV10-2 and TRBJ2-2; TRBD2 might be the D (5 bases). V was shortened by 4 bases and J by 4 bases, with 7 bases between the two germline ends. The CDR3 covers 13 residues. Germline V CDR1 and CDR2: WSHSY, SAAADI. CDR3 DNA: TGCGCCAGCAGTGCCCGGGGCACCGGGGAGCTGTTTTTT. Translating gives CASSARGTGELFF.

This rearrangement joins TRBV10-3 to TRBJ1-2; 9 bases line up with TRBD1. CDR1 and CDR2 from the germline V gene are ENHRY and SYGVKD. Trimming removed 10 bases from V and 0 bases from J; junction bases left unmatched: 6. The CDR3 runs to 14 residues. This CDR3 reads CATKGQGANYGYTF. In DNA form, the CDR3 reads TGTGCCACCAAGGGACAGGGAGCTAACTATGGCTACACCTTC.

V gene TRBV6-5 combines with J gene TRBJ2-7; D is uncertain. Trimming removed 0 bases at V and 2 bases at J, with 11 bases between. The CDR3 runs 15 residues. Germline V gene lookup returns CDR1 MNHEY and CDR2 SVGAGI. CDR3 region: CASSYSGQVTYEQYF. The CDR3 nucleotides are TGTGCCAGCAGTTACTCAGGGCAGGTTACCTACGAGCAGTACTTC.

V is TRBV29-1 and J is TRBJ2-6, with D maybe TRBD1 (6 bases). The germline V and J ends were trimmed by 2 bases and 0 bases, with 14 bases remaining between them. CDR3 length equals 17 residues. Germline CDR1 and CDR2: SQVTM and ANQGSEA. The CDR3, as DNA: TGCAGCGTTGAATGGGCACAGGGTACCTCTGGGGCCAACGTCCTGACTTTC. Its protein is CSVEWAQGTSGANVLTF.

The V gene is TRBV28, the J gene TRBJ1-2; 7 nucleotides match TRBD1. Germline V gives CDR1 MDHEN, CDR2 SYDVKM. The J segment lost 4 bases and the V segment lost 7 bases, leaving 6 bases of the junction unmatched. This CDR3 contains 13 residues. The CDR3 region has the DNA TGTGCCAGCACCAGCGACAGGGTCTATGGCTACACCTTC. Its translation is CASTSDRVYGYTF.

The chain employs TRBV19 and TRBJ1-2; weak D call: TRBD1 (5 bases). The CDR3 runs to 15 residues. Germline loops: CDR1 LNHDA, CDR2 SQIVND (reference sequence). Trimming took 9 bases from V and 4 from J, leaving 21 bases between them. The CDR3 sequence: CASSPPSGGFYGYTF. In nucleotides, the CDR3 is TGTGCCAGCAGCCCACCCTCCGGGGGATTCTATGGCTACACCTTC. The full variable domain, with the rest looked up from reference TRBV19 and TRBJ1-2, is DGGITQSPKYLFRKEGQNVTLSCEQNLNHDAMYWYRQDPGQGLRLIYYSQIVNDFQKGDIAEGYSVSREKKESFPLTVTSAQKNPTAFYLCASSPPSGGFYGYTFGSGTRLTVV.

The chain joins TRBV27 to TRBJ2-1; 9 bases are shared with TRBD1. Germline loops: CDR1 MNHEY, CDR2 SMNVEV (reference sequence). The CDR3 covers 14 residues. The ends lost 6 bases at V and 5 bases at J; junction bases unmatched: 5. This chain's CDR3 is CASRGTGSHNEQFF. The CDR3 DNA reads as TGTGCCAGCAGGGGGACAGGGTCCCACAATGAGCAGTTCTTC.

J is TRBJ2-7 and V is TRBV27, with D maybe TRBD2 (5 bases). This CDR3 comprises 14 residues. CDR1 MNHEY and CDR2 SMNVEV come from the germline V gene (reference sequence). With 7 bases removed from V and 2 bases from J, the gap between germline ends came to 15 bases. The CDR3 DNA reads TGTGCCAGCATGGGGAGACGGAGGACCTACGAGCAGTACTTC. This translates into CASMGRRRTYEQYF.

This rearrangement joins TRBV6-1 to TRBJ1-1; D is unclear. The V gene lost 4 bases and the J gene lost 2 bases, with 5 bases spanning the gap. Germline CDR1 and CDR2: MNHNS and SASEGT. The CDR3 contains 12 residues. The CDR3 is CASSAVNTEAFF. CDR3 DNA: TGTGCCAGCAGTGCTGTAAACACTGAAGCTTTCTTT.

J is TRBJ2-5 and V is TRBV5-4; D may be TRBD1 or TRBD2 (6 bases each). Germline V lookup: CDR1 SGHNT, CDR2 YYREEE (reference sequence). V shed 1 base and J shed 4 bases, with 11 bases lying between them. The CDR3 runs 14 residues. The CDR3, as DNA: TGTGCCAGCAGCTTGTGGGGGCGGGGAGAGACCCAGTACTTC. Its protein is CASSLWGRGETQYF.

CDR3 protein: CATSSYRGGYQETQYF. CDR3 coding DNA: TGTGCCACCAGCAGTTACAGGGGCGGGTACCAAGAGACCCAGTACTTC. The chain links TRBV15 to TRBJ2-5, with 7 bases matching TRBD1. Germline V lookup: CDR1 LNHNV, CDR2 YYDKDF (reference sequence). The CDR3 has 16 residues. With V trimmed by 3 bases and J by 0 bases, 7 bases remained unmatched.

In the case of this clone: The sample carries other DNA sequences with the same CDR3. The CDR3 region is CASSIAGTDTQYF. CDR3 nucleotides: TGTGCCAGTAGTATCGCCGGGACAGATACGCAGTATTTT. This rearrangement joins TRBV19 to TRBJ2-3; D is unresolved. Trimming pared 3 bases from V and 3 bases from J, leaving 7 bases between. The germline V gene has CDR1 LNHDA and CDR2 SQIVND (reference sequence). The CDR3 covers 13 residues.

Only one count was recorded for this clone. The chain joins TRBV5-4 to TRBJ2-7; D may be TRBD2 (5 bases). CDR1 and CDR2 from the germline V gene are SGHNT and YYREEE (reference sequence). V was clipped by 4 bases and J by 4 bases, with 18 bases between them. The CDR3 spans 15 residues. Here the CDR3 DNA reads TGTGCCAGCAGCCTTAGCGCAGACTCCGTTTACGAGCAGTACTTC. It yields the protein CASSLSADSVYEQYF.

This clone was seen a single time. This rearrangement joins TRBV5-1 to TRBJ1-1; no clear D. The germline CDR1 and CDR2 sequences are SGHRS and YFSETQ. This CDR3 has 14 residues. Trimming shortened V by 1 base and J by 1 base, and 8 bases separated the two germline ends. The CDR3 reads CASSLRLPNTEAFF. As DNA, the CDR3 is TGCGCCAGCAGCTTGCGGCTACCGAACACTGAAGCTTTCTTT.

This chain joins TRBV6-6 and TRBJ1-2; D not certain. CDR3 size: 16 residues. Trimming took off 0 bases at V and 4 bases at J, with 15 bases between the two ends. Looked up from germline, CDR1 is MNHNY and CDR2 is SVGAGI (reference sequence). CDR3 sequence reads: CASSYSISQKSYGYTF. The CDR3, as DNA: TGTGCCAGCAGTTACTCGATTTCCCAAAAGTCCTATGGCTACACCTTC.

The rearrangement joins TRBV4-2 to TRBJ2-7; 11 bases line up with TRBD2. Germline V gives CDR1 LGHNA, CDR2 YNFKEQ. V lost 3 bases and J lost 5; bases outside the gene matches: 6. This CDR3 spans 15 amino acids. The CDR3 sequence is CASSHQLAGVDEQYF. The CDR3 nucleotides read TGTGCCAGCAGCCATCAACTAGCGGGAGTAGACGAGCAGTACTTC.

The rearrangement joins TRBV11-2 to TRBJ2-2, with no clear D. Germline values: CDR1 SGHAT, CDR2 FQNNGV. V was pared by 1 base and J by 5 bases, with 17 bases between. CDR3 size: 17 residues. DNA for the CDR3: TGTGCCAGCAGCTTAGCAGTAGTTAATTTGATAACCGGGGAGCTGTTTTTT. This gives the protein CASSLAVVNLITGELFF.

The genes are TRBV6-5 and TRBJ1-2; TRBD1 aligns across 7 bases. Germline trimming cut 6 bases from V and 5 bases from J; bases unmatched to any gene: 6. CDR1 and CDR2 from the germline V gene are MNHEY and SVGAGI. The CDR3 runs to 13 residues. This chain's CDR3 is CASSPRGQYGYTF. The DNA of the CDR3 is TGTGCCAGCAGCCCCCGGGGACAGTATGGCTACACCTTC.

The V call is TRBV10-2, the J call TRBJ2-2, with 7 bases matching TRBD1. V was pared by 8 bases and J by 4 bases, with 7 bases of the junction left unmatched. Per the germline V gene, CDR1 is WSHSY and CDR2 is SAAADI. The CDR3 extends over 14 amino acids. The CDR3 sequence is CASRQGAGTGELFF. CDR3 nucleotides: TGCGCCAGCCGACAGGGCGCGGGCACCGGGGAGCTGTTTTTT.

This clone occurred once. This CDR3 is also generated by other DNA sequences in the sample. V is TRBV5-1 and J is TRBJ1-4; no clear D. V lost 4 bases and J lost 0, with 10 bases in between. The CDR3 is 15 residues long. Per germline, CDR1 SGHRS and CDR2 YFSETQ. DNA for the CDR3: TGCGCCAGCAGCCTCGAGTCAGCAACTAATGAAAAACTGTTTTTT. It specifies CASSLESATNEKLFF.

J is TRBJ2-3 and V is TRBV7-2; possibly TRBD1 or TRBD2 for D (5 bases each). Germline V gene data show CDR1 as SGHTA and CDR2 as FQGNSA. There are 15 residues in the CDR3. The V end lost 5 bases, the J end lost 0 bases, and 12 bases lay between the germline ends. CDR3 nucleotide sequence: TGTGCCAGCAGCCGCCTGGGGACCAGCACAGATACGCAGTATTTT. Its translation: CASSRLGTSTDTQYF.

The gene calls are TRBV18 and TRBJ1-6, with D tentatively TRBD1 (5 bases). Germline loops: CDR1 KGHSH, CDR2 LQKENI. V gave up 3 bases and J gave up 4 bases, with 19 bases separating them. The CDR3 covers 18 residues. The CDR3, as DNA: TGTGCCAGCTCACCCCGACCGTTAGGGGATTCGTATAATTCACCCCTCCACTTT. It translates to CASSPRPLGDSYNSPLHF.

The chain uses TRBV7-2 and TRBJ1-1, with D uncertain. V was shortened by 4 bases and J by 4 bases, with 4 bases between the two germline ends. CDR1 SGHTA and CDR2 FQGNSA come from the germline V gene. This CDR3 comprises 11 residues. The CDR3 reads CASSSATEAFF. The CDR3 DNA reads TGTGCCAGCAGCTCCGCCACTGAAGCTTTCTTT.

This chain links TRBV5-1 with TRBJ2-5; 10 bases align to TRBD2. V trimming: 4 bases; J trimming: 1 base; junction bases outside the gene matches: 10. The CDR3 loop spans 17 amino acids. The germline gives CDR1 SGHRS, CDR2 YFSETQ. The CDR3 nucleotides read TGCGCCAGCAGCCCCTCTGCCGGGACTAGCGTCCAAGAGACCCAGTACTTC. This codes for CASSPSAGTSVQETQYF.

The CDR3 sequence is CASSYSAQVNTEAFF. The CDR3 region has the DNA TGTGCCAGCAGTTACTCGGCCCAGGTAAACACTGAAGCTTTCTTT. V and J are TRBV6-6 and TRBJ1-1; D remains ambiguous. This CDR3 has 15 amino acids. Per germline, CDR1 MNHNY and CDR2 SVGAGI (reference sequence). The V end was cut by 0 bases, the J end by 2 bases, with 10 bases between.

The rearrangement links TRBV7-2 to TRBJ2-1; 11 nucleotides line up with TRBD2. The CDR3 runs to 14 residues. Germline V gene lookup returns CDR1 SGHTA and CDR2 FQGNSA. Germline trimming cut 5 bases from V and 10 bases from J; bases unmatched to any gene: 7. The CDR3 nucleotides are TGTGCCAGCAGCCCCGGACTAGCGGGCGGGGAGCAGTTCTTC. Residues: CASSPGLAGGEQFF.

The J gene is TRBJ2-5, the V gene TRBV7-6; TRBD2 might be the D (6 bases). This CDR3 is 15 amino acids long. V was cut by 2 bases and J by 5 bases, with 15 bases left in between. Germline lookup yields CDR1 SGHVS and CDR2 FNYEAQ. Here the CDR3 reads CASSLNYGGRETQYF. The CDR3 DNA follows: TGTGCCAGCAGCTTAAACTACGGGGGTCGGGAGACCCAGTACTTC.

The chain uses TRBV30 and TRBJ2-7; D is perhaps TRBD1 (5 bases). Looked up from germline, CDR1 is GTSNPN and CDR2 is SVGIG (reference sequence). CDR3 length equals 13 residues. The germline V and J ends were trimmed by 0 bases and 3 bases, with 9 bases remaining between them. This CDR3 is CAWSVGVYYEQYF. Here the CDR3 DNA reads TGTGCCTGGAGTGTAGGGGTGTACTACGAGCAGTACTTC.

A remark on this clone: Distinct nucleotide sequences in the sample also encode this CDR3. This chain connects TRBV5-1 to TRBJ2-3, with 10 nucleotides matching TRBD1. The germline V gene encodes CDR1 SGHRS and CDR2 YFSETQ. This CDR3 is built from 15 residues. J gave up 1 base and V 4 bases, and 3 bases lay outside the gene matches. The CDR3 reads CASSLGTGGTDTQYF. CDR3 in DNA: TGCGCCAGCAGCCTAGGGACAGGGGGCACAGATACGCAGTATTTT.